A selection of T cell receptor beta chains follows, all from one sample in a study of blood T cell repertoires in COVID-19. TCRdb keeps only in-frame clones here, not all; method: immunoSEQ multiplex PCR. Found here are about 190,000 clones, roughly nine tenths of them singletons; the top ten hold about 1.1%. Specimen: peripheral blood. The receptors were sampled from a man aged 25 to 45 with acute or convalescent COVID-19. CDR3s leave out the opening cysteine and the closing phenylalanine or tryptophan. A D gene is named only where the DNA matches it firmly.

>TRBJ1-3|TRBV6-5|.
ASSIYASGNTIY
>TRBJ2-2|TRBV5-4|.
ASSLVLAGTGELF
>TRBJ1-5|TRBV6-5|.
ASRSVSNQPQH
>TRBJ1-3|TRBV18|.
ASSQGVGNTIY
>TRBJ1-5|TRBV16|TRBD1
ASGGQGVNQPQH
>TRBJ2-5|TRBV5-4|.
ASSRSTETQY
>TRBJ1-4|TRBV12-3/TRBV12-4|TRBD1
ASSRGQGEKLF
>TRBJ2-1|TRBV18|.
ASHWTLGGEQF
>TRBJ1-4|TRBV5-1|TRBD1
ASSRTGGGEKLF
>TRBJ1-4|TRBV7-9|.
ASSPQWQLF
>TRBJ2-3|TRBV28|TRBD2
ASSKREGPDTQY
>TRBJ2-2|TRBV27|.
ASRRTGKTGELF
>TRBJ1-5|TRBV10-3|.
ATSTPGTPNQPQH
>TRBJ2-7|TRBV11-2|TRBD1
ASNMQDRGLDEQY
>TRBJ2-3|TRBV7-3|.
ASSSPGDTQY
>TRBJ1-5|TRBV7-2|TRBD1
ASSFTTGEGQPQH
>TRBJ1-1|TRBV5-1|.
ASSLGGGWTEAF
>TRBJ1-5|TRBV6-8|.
ASSLPVGRPGQPQH
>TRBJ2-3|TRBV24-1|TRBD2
ATELSGTSDTQY
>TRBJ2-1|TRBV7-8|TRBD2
ASSTAGLAGVEQF
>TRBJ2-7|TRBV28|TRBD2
ATLAGGWYEQY
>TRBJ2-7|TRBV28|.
ASTLGGVLSYEQY
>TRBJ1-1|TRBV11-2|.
ASSPRIVAGTEAF
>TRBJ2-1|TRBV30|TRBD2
AGVGGRDSYNEQF
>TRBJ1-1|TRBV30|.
AWSRQAYTEAF
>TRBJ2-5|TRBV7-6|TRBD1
ASSLALLRQGEETQY
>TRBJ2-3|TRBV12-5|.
ASGLGSSRDTQY
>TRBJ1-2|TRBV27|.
ASSLNQGYGYT
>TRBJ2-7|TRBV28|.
ASSLVWAGEEQY
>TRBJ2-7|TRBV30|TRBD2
AWGLAVSYEQY
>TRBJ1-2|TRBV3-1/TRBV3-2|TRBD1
ASSPGTGGYGYT
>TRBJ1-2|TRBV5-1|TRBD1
ASSPQVLDRASGYGYT
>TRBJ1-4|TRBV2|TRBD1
ATTGQPNEKLF
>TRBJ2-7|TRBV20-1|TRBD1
SASGTGGYEQY
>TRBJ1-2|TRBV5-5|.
ASSLSSLGANYGYT